This is a list of T cell receptor beta chains from one sample in a study of blood T cell repertoires in COVID-19. Sequenced by immunoSEQ multiplex PCR; TCRdb stores in-frame clones only, minus some. In the table there are some 290,000 clones, approximately 90% of which are singletons. The sequenced sample was PBMCs or T cells enriched from blood (not recorded which). The source is a woman under 40 who had been exposed to COVID-19. Both conserved end residues are part of each CDR3. D genes are given only for firm matches. For some rows the clone size is stated as once, few or many, or as a class when expanded; others skip it.

CDR3aa: CASSGWTGGYTF
CDR3nt: TGTGCCAGCTCGGGGTGGACAGGAGGCTACACCTTC
v_gene: TRBV6-4
abundance: .
d_gene: TRBD1
j_gene: TRBJ1-2

CDR3aa: CATSGGAGQPQHF
CDR3nt: TGTGCCACCAGTGGCGGGGCAGGGCAGCCCCAGCATTTT
v_gene: TRBV24-1
abundance: .
d_gene: .
j_gene: TRBJ1-5

CDR3aa: CASRTEGAGGTEQFF
CDR3nt: TGTGCCAGCCGAACAGAGGGGGCCGGCGGAACTGAGCAGTTCTTC
v_gene: TRBV21-1
abundance: .
d_gene: .
j_gene: TRBJ2-1

CDR3aa: CASRGGSNEQYF
CDR3nt: TGCGCCAGCAGAGGGGGATCTAACGAGCAGTACTTC
v_gene: TRBV4-1
abundance: .
d_gene: .
j_gene: TRBJ2-7

CDR3aa: CASSPRTLAYGYTF
CDR3nt: TGTGCCAGTAGTCCCCGGACATTAGCCTATGGCTACACCTTC
v_gene: TRBV19
abundance: .
d_gene: .
j_gene: TRBJ1-2

CDR3aa: CASSPTGQGGQPQHF
CDR3nt: TGTGCCAGCTCACCGACGGGACAGGGGGGTCAGCCCCAGCATTTT
v_gene: TRBV18
abundance: .
d_gene: TRBD1
j_gene: TRBJ1-5

CDR3aa: CASSQAWDRGKNGYTF
CDR3nt: TGCGCCAGCAGCCAAGCCTGGGACAGGGGAAAGAATGGCTACACCTTC
v_gene: TRBV4-1
abundance: .
d_gene: TRBD1
j_gene: TRBJ1-2

CDR3aa: CASSLTAGTYNSPLHF
CDR3nt: TGTGCCAGCAGCTTAACGGCAGGAACTTATAATTCACCCCTCCACTTT
v_gene: TRBV7-9
abundance: .
d_gene: .
j_gene: TRBJ1-6

CDR3aa: CASSLDRATEAFF
CDR3nt: TGTGCCAGCAGTCTGGACAGGGCCACTGAAGCTTTCTTT
v_gene: TRBV6-5
abundance: .
d_gene: TRBD1
j_gene: TRBJ1-1

CDR3aa: CASSLKNNPTGSPLVFHEQYF
CDR3nt: TGCGCCAGCAGCCTTAAAAACAATCCGACAGGTTCCCCCCTGGTATTCCACGAGCAGTACTTC
v_gene: TRBV5-1
abundance: .
d_gene: .
j_gene: TRBJ2-7

CDR3aa: CASSSILRDRGHDEQYF
CDR3nt: TGTGCCAGCAGTTCGATTCTCCGGGACAGGGGGCACGACGAGCAGTACTTC
v_gene: TRBV6-2/TRBV6-3
abundance: .
d_gene: TRBD1
j_gene: TRBJ2-7

CDR3aa: CASSQDGGFKNIQYF
CDR3nt: TGTGCCAGCAGCCAAGATGGGGGGTTTAAAAACATTCAGTACTTC
v_gene: TRBV3-1/TRBV3-2
abundance: .
d_gene: .
j_gene: TRBJ2-4

CDR3aa: CATSRALAFRGADTHGYTF
CDR3nt: TGTGCCACCAGCAGAGCTCTAGCCTTCCGGGGGGCGGATACGCATGGCTACACCTTC
v_gene: TRBV15
abundance: .
d_gene: .
j_gene: TRBJ1-2

CDR3aa: CASSPTPWREMSNQPQHF
CDR3nt: TGTGCCAGCAGTCCCACCCCGTGGCGGGAGATGAGCAATCAGCCCCAGCATTTT
v_gene: TRBV6-6
abundance: .
d_gene: .
j_gene: TRBJ1-5

CDR3aa: CASSFAGNNVNYGYTF
CDR3nt: TGTGCCAGCAGCTTCGCAGGGAATAACGTAAACTATGGCTACACCTTC
v_gene: TRBV5-5
abundance: once
d_gene: .
j_gene: TRBJ1-2